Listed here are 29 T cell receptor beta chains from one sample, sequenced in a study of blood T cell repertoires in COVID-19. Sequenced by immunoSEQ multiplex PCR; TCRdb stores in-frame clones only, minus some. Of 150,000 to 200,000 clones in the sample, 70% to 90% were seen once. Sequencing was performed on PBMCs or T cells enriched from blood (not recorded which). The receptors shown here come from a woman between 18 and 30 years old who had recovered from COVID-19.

CDR3 DNA: TGTGCCAGCAGTTTTGGGGACAGGTACATGAACACTGAAGCTTTCTTT. Its protein product is CASSFGDRYMNTEAFF. V usage is TRBV28 and J usage is TRBJ1-1; 8 bases are shared with TRBD1. Per germline, CDR1 MDHEN and CDR2 SYDVKM. This CDR3 is built from 16 residues. The V and J ends lost 3 bases and 0 bases, in that order; junction bases with no gene match: 6.

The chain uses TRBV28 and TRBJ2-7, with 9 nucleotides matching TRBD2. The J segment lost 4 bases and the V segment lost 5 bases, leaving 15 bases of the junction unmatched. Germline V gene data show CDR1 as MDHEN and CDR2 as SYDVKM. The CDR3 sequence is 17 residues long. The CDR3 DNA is TGTGCCAGCAGTCCCCATAGCGGGAGCTTCATCAAATACGAGCAGTACTTC. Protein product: CASSPHSGSFIKYEQYF.

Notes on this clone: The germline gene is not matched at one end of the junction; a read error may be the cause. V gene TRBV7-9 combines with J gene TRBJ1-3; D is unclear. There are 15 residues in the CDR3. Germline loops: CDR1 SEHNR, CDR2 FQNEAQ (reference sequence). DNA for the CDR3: TGTGCCAGCAGCTCCCGAGATGAGGGAGGAAACGCCATATATTTT. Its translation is CASSSRDEGGNAIYF.

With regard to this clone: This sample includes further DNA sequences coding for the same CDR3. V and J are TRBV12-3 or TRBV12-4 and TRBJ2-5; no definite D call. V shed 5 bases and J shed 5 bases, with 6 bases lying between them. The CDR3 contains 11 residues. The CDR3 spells CASSLRETQYF. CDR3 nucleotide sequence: TGTGCCAGCAGTCTCAGGGAGACCCAGTACTTC.

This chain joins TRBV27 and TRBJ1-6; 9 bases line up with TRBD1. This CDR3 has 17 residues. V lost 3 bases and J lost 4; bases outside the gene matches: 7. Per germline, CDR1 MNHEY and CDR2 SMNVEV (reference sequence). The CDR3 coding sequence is TGTGCCAGCAGTTTCCAACAGGGGGCGCGATATAATTCACCCCTCCACTTT. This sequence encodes CASSFQQGARYNSPLHF.

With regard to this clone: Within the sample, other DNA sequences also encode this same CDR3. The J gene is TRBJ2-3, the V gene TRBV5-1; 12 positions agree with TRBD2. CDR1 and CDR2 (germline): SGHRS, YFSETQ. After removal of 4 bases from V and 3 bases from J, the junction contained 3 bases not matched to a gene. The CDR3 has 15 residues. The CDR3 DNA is TGCGCCAGCAGCCTGACTAGCGGGAGTACAGATACGCAGTATTTT. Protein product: CASSLTSGSTDTQYF.

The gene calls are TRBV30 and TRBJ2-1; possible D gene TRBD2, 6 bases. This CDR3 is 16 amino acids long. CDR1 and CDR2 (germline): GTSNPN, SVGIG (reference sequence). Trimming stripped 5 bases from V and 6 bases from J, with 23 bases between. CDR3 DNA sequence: TGTGCCTGGGGAGGGAATCTTGCAGGGTTTGGCAATGAGCAGTTCTTC. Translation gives CAWGGNLAGFGNEQFF.

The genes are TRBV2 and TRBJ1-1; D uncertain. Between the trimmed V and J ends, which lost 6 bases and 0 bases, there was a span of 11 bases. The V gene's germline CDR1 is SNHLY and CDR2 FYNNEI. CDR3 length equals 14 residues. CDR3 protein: CASRLTVLNTEAFF. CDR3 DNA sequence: TGTGCCAGCAGACTCACAGTCCTGAACACTGAAGCTTTCTTT. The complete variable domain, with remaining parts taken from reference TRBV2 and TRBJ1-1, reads EPEVTQTPSHQVTQMGQEVILRCVPISNHLYFYWYRQILGQKVEFLVSFYNNEISEKSEIFDDQFSVERPDGSNFTLKIRSTKLEDSAMYFCASRLTVLNTEAFFGQGTRLTVV.

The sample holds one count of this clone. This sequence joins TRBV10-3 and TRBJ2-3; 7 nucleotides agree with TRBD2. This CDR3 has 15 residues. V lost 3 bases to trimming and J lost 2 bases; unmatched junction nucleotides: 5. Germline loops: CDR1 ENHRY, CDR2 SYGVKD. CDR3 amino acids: CAISDGLAATDTQYF. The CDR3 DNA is TGTGCCATCAGTGATGGGCTAGCGGCCACAGATACGCAGTATTTT.

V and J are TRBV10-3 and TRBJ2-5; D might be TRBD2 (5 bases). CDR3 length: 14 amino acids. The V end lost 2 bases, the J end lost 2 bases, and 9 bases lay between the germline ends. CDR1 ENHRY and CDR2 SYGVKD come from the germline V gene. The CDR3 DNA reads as TGTGCCATCAGTGAGGTCGGAGGTCAAGAGACCCAGTACTTC. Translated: CAISEVGGQETQYF.

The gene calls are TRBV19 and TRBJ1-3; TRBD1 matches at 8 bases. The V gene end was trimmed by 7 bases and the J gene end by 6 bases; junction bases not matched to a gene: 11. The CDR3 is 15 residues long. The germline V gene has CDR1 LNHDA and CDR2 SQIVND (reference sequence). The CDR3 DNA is TGTGCCAGTACTTTTACAGGGGGTGTGGTAAACACCATATATTTT. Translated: CASTFTGGVVNTIYF.

The DNA of the CDR3 is TGTGCCAGCAGCTTAGACCCAAGTACAGGGGGGCGTCTTGGCTACACCTTC. Translating gives CASSLDPSTGGRLGYTF. The chain couples TRBV11-2 to TRBJ1-2, with 8 bases aligning to TRBD1. The germline gives CDR1 SGHAT, CDR2 FQNNGV. After removal of 0 bases from V and 7 bases from J, the junction contained 13 bases not matched to a gene. This CDR3 region has 17 residues.

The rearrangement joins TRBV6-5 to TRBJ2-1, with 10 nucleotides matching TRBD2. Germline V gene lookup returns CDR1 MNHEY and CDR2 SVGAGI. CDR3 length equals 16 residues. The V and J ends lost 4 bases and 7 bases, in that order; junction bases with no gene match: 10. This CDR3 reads CASSSPLAGLGNEQFF. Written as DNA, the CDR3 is TGTGCCAGCAGTTCCCCACTAGCGGGACTGGGAAATGAGCAGTTCTTC.

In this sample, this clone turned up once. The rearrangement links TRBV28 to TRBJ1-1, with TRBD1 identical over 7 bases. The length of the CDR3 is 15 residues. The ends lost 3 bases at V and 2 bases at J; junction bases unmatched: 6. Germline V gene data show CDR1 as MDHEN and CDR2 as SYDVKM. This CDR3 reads CASSFEGAGNTEAFF. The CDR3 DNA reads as TGTGCCAGCAGTTTTGAGGGGGCCGGAAACACTGAAGCTTTCTTT.

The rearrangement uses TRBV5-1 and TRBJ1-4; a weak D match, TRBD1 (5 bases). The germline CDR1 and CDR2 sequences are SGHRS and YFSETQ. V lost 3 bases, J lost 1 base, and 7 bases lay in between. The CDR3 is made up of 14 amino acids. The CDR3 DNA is TGCGCCAGCAGCTACGGGGGAACTAATGAAAAACTGTTTTTT. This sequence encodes CASSYGGTNEKLFF.

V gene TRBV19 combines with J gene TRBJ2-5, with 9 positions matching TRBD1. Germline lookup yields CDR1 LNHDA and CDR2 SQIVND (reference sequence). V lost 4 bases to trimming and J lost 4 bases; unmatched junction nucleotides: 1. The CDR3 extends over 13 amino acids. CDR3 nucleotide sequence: TGTGCCAGTAGTAGGACAGGGGTAGAGACCCAGTACTTC. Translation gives CASSRTGVETQYF. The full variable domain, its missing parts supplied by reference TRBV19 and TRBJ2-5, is DGGITQSPKYLFRKEGQNVTLSCEQNLNHDAMYWYRQDPGQGLRLIYYSQIVNDFQKGDIAEGYSVSREKKESFPLTVTSAQKNPTAFYLCASSRTGVETQYFGPGTRLLVL.

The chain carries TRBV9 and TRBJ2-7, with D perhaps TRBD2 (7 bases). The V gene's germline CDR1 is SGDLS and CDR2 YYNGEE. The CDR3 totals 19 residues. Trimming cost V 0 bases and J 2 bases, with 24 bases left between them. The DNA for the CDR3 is TGTGCCAGCAGCGTAGGCAGTGACGGGGGGCTAGCGGTTACCTACGAGCAGTACTTC. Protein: CASSVGSDGGLAVTYEQYF.

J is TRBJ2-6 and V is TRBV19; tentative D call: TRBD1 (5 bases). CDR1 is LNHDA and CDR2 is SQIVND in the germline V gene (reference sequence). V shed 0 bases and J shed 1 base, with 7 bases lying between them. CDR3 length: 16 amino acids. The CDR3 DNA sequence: TGTGCCAGTAGTATAGATCCAGGGTCTGGGGCCAACGTCCTGACTTTC. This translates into CASSIDPGSGANVLTF.

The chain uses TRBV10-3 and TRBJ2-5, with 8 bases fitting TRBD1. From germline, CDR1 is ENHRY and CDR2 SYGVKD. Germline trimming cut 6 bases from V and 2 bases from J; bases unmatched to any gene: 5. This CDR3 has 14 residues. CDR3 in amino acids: CAIRKDREQETQYF. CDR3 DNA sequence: TGTGCCATCAGAAAGGACAGGGAGCAAGAGACCCAGTACTTC.

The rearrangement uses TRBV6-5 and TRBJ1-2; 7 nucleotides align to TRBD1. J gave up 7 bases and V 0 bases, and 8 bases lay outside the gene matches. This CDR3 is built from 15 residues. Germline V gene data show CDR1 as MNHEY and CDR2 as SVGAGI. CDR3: CASSYSSVGGGGYTF. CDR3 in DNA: TGTGCCAGCAGTTACTCGAGTGTAGGGGGCGGTGGCTACACCTTC.

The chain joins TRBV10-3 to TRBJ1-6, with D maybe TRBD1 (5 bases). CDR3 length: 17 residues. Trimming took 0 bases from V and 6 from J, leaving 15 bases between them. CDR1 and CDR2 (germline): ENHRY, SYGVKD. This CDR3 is CAISESNIGTGNSPLHF. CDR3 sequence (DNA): TGTGCCATCAGTGAGTCGAATATTGGGACTGGTAATTCACCCCTCCACTTT.

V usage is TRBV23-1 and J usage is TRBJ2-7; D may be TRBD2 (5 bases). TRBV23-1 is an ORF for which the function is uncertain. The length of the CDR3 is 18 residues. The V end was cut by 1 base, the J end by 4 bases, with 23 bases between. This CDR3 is CASSQFQAEDAAGYEQYF. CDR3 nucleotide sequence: TGCGCCAGCAGTCAATTTCAAGCGGAGGACGCGGCCGGTTACGAGCAGTACTTC.

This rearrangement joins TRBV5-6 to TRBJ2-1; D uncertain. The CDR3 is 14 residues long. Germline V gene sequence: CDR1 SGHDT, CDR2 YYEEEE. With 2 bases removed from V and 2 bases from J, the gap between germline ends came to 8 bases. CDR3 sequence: CASSFGGTYNEQFF. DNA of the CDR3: TGTGCCAGCAGCTTCGGCGGAACCTACAATGAGCAGTTCTTC. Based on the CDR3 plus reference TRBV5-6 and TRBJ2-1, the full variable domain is DAGVTQSPTHLIKTRGQQVTLRCSPKSGHDTVSWYQQALGQGPQFIFQYYEEEERQRGNFPDRFSGHQFPNYSSELNVNALLLGDSALYLCASSFGGTYNEQFFGPGTRLTVL.

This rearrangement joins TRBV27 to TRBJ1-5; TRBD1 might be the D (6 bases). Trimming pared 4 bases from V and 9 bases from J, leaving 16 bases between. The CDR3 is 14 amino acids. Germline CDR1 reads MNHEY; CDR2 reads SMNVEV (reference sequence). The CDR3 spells CASSSRDTVSPQHF. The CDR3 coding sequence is TGTGCCAGCAGTTCCCGGGACACGGTGTCGCCCCAGCATTTT.

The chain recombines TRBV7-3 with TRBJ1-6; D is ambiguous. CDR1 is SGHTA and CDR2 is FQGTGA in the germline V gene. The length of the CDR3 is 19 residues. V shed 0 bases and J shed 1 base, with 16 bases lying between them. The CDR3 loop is CASSLTQRAGGSYNSPLHF. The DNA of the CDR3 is TGTGCCAGCAGCTTAACCCAGCGGGCCGGAGGGTCCTATAATTCACCCCTCCACTTT. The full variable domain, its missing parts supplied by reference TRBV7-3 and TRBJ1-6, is GAGVSQTPSNKVTEKGKYVELRCDPISGHTALYWYRQSLGQGPEFLIYFQGTGAADDSGLPNDRFFAVRPEGSVSTLKIQRTERGDSAVYLCASSLTQRAGGSYNSPLHFGNGTRLTVT.

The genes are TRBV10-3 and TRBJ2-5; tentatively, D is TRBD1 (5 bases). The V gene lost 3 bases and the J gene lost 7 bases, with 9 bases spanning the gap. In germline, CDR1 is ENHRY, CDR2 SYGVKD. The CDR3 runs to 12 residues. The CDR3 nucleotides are TGTGCCATCAGTGACCCAAGGGGGACCCAGTACTTC. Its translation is CAISDPRGTQYF.

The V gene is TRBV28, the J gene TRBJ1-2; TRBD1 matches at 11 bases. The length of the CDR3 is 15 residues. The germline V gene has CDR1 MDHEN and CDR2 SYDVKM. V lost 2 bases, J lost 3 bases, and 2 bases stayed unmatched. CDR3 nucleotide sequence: TGTGCCAGCAGTTTAACGGGACAGGGGGACTATGGCTACACCTTC. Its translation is CASSLTGQGDYGYTF.

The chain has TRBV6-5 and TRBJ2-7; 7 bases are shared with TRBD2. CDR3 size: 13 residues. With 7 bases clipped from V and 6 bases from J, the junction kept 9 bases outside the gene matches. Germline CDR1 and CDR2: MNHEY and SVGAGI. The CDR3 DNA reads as TGTGCCAGCACCCCCCTGGCGGGAGTCGAGCAGTACTTC. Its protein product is CASTPLAGVEQYF.

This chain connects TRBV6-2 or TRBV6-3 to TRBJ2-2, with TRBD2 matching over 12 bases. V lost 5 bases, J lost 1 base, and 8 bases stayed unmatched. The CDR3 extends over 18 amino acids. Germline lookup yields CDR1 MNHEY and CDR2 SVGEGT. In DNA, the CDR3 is TGTGCCAGCAGTGACGGACTAGCGGGATGGTTGAACACCGGGGAGCTGTTTTTT. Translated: CASSDGLAGWLNTGELFF.